Each of the 3 T cell receptor beta chains below was sequenced from the same sample in a study of cytomegalovirus exposure and HLA in healthy donors. PCR used 60 Vbeta primers and 13 Jbeta primers. The repertoire was sequenced with immunoSEQ multiplex PCR; TCRdb's copy has only in-frame clones and lacks some. The sample lists 95,000 to 110,000 clones; 78% were seen once. Sequenced material: PBMCs. These receptors were obtained from a woman between 40 and 55 years old in good health and CMV-seronegative.

The chain links TRBV14 to TRBJ2-2; D unresolved. V was clipped by 3 bases and J by 8 bases, with 4 bases between them. Looked up from germline, CDR1 is SGHDN and CDR2 is FVKESK. The CDR3 is 11 residues long. The CDR3 coding sequence is TGTGCCAGCAGCCAGACAGGGGAGCTGTTTTTT. Protein sequence: CASSQTGELFF.

The chain is built from TRBV13 and TRBJ2-5; D remains unclear. This CDR3 is 11 amino acids long. Looked up from germline, CDR1 is PRHDT and CDR2 is FYEKMQ (reference sequence). V was cut by 5 bases and J by 2 bases, with 3 bases left in between. The CDR3 bases are TGTGCCAGCAGCCTACAAGAGACCCAGTACTTC. Amino acid sequence: CASSLQETQYF.

This clone was observed a handful of times. The chain joins TRBV7-2 to TRBJ2-4; 9 nucleotides align to TRBD2. The CDR3 sequence is 15 residues long. Germline V gives CDR1 SGHTA, CDR2 FQGNSA. V trimming: 5 bases; J trimming: 7 bases; junction bases outside the gene matches: 9. The CDR3 bases are TGTGCCAGCAGCCTCAGGACTAGCGAGGCGAACATTCAGTACTTC. Protein sequence: CASSLRTSEANIQYF.